The rows below give T cell receptor beta chains drawn from one sample of a study of beta chain features in type 1 diabetes. Clones were sequenced by immunoSEQ multiplex PCR, and TCRdb holds only the in-frame ones, with some missing. The sample consists of hundreds of thousands of clones, less than 20% of them appearing once. The sample taken for sequencing was naive CD4+ T cells from blood. These receptor sequences come from a man aged 18 to 29 in good health. Each CDR3 is given with its conserved first and last residue. The D gene is left open where the match is weak. Size is omitted from some rows. Given values are once, few, many or a class for expanded clones.

j_call | v_call | d_call | clone_size | cdr3_aa | cdr3_nt
TRBJ2-3 | TRBV30 | NA | few | CAWNSRKGSTDTQYF | TGTGCCTGGAACAGCAGAAAGGGTTCCACAGATACGCAGTATTTT
TRBJ2-7 | TRBV13 | TRBD1 | NA | CASNMGTGTGGHEQYF | TGTGCCAGCAATATGGGGACCGGGACAGGGGGCCACGAGCAGTACTTC
TRBJ2-3 | TRBV7-3 | NA | few | CASSLSGGPDTQYF | TGTGCCAGCAGCTTAAGTGGCGGGCCAGATACGCAGTATTTT
TRBJ2-3 | TRBV4-2 | TRBD1 | once | CASSPRQGSSDTQYF | TGTGCCAGCAGCCCTCGACAGGGTTCCTCAGATACGCAGTATTTT
TRBJ1-1 | TRBV10-3 | NA | few | CAITQAGGGGTEAFF | TGTGCCATCACCCAGGCCGGGGGGGGAGGCACTGAAGCTTTCTTT
TRBJ1-1 | TRBV27 | NA | NA | CASSSQGGRNTEAFF | TGTGCCAGCAGTAGTCAGGGAGGGAGGAACACTGAAGCTTTCTTT
TRBJ2-7 | TRBV15 | NA | NA | CATSLGRDIYYEQYF | TGTGCCACCAGCCTAGGGCGGGACATTTACTACGAGCAGTACTTC
TRBJ2-2 | TRBV28 | NA | NA | CASRRGASGELFF | TGTGCCAGCAGGAGGGGGGCTTCCGGGGAGCTGTTTTTT
TRBJ2-3 | TRBV5-1 | NA | NA | CASRSMASGTDTQYF | TGCGCCAGCAGAAGTATGGCTAGCGGCACAGATACGCAGTATTTT
TRBJ2-3 | TRBV6-6 | TRBD1 | NA | CASSYRQGVVDTQYF | TGTGCCAGCAGTTACCGTCAGGGGGTGGTAGATACGCAGTATTTT
TRBJ2-5 | TRBV28 | NA | few | CASSLDPGDWRRGGTQYF | TGTGCCAGCAGTTTAGATCCCGGGGATTGGCGCCGCGGTGGGACCCAGTACTTC
TRBJ2-7 | TRBV10-3 | NA | NA | CAITRGTDEQYF | TGTGCCATCACCCGGGGGACAGACGAGCAGTACTTC
TRBJ1-2 | TRBV27 | NA | NA | CASSSRRLYGYTF | TGTGCCAGCAGTTCCCGCAGGCTCTATGGCTACACCTTC
TRBJ2-7 | TRBV2 | NA | few | CASSLKPGSKRAEQYF | TGTGCCAGCAGTCTCAAACCGGGATCTAAGCGGGCCGAGCAGTACTTC
TRBJ2-1 | TRBV6-4 | TRBD2 | NA | CASSVGTSGYGQFF | TGTGCCAGCAGTGTAGGGACTAGCGGTTATGGGCAGTTCTTC
TRBJ2-1 | TRBV5-1 | TRBD2 | NA | CASSSLRGRGYNEQFF | TGCGCCAGCAGCTCCCTCCGCGGGAGGGGTTACAATGAGCAGTTCTTC
TRBJ1-2 | TRBV2 | NA | once | CASIRGFNYGYTF | TGTGCCAGCATACGGGGTTTTAACTATGGCTACACCTTC
TRBJ2-1 | TRBV28 | NA | NA | CASSSHYSSSYNEQFF | TGTGCCAGCAGTTCGCATTACTCGAGCTCCTACAATGAGCAGTTCTTC
TRBJ1-1 | TRBV4-1 | TRBD1 | few | CASSQGDDRVNTEAFF | TGCGCCAGCAGCCAAGGGGATGACAGGGTAAACACTGAAGCTTTCTTT
TRBJ1-1 | TRBV10-3 | TRBD1 | NA | CAISESRPGGLTEAFF | TGTGCCATCAGTGAGTCTCGGCCAGGGGGGTTGACTGAAGCTTTCTTT
TRBJ1-2 | TRBV9 | NA | NA | CASSVVRGRGDGYTF | TGTGCCAGCAGCGTAGTAAGGGGGAGAGGAGATGGCTACACCTTC
TRBJ2-6 | TRBV9 | NA | NA | CASSVHRVGGANVLTF | TGTGCCAGCAGCGTACACAGGGTCGGAGGGGCCAACGTCCTGACTTTC
TRBJ1-1 | TRBV5-6 | NA | NA | CASSWYSSGAEAFF | TGTGCCAGCAGCTGGTACAGCTCTGGGGCTGAAGCTTTCTTT
TRBJ2-7 | TRBV6-1 | NA | NA | CASSEAQGLSYEQYF | TGTGCCAGCAGTGAAGCTCAGGGGCTGTCCTACGAGCAGTACTTC
TRBJ2-1 | TRBV11-2 | TRBD1 | NA | CASSFEPGGTYNEQFF | TGTGCCAGCAGCTTTGAACCAGGGGGCACCTACAATGAGCAGTTCTTC
TRBJ2-4 | TRBV2 | NA | many | CASRADRAKNIQYF | TGTGCCAGCAGAGCCGACAGAGCCAAAAACATTCAGTACTTC
TRBJ2-7 | TRBV6-1 | NA | NA | CASTPPKSSYEQYF | TGTGCCAGCACCCCCCCCAAGAGCTCCTACGAGCAGTACTTC
TRBJ2-1 | TRBV30 | NA | NA | CAWSVERARYNEQFF | TGTGCCTGGAGTGTAGAGCGGGCGAGGTACAATGAGCAGTTCTTC
TRBJ1-2 | TRBV25-1 | TRBD1 | NA | CASSSRQGFNYGYTF | TGTGCCAGCAGCTCCCGACAGGGATTCAACTATGGCTACACCTTC
TRBJ2-5 | TRBV6-1 | NA | NA | CASSESQGTQYF | TGTGCCAGCAGTGAGAGCCAGGGGACCCAGTACTTC
TRBJ2-7 | TRBV29-1 | NA | few | CSVDSRVEPYEQYF | TGCAGCGTTGATAGCCGGGTTGAACCCTACGAGCAGTACTTC
TRBJ1-2 | TRBV6-1 | NA | few | CASSERTSNYGYTF | TGTGCCAGCAGTGAACGGACGTCTAACTATGGCTACACCTTC
TRBJ2-5 | TRBV13 | TRBD2 | many | CASSQREGRIPYF | TGTGCCAGCAGCCAGCGGGAGGGCCGAATACCATACTTC
TRBJ2-7 | TRBV9 | NA | few | CASSVAGGGRDEQYF | TGTGCCAGCAGCGTAGCGGGAGGGGGCAGAGACGAGCAGTACTTC
TRBJ1-2 | TRBV6-5 | TRBD1 | few | CASKRTGSEGGYTF | TGTGCCAGCAAGCGGACAGGGAGTGAAGGAGGCTACACCTTC
TRBJ2-1 | TRBV10-3 | TRBD2 | few | CAIGKRESYNEQFF | TGTGCCATCGGGAAGCGGGAGAGTTACAATGAGCAGTTCTTC
TRBJ2-1 | TRBV4-1 | TRBD2 | few | CASSQVPAGTATTSGRRNEQFF | TGCGCCAGCAGCCAAGTCCCGGCCGGGACAGCAACGACTAGCGGGAGGCGGAATGAGCAGTTCTTC
TRBJ1-6 | TRBV7-2 | NA | NA | CASSPLAASPLHF | TGTGCCAGCAGCCCGCTGGCAGCTTCACCCCTCCACTTT
TRBJ1-2 | TRBV29-1 | NA | NA | CSVRQDHGYTF | TGCAGCGTTAGACAGGATCATGGCTACACCTTC
TRBJ1-1 | TRBV7-2 | NA | few | CASSPTVPRAFF | TGTGCCAGCAGCCCGACAGTCCCCCGAGCTTTCTTT
TRBJ1-2 | TRBV30 | NA | few | CAWSYRVSPTHGYTF | TGTGCCTGGAGCTACCGGGTTTCCCCTACCCATGGCTACACCTTC
TRBJ2-5 | TRBV6-6 | NA | NA | CASRDSPTQETQYF | TGTGCCAGCAGGGACAGTCCCACCCAAGAGACCCAGTACTTC